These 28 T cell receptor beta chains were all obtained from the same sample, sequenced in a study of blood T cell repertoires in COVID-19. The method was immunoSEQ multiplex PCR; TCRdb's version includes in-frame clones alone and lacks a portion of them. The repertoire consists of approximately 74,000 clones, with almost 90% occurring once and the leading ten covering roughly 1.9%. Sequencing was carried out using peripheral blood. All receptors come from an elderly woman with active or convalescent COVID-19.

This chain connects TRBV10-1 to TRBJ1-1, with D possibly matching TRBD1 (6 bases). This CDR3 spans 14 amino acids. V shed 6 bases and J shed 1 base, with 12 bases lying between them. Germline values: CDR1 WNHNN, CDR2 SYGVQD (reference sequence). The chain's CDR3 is CASRAGTTNTEAFF. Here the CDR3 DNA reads TGCGCCAGCAGGGCCGGGACAACGAACACTGAAGCTTTCTTT.

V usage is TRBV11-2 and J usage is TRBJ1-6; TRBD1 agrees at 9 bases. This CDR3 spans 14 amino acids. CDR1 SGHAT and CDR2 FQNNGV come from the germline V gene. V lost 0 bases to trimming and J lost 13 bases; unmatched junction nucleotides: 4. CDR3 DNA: TGTGCCAGCAGCTTAGAGGGACAGGGTACCCCCCTCCACTTT. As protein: CASSLEGQGTPLHF. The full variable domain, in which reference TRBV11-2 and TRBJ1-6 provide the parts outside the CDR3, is EAGVAQSPRYKIIEKRQSVAFWCNPISGHATLYWYQQILGQGPKLLIQFQNNGVVDDSQLPKDRFSAERLKGVDSTLKIQPAKLEDSAVYLCASSLEGQGTPLHFGNGTRLTVT.

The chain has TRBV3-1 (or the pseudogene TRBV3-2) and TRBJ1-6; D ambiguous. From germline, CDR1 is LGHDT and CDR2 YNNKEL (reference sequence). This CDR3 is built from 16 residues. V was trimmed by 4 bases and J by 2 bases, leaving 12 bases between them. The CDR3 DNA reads TGTGCCAGCAGCCCTACGGCAGGCGCCTATAATTCACCCCTCCACTTT. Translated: CASSPTAGAYNSPLHF.

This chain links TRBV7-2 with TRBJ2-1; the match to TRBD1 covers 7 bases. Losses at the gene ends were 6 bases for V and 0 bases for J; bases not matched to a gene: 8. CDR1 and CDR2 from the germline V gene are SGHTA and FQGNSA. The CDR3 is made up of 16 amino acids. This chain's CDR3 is CASSAGGPSSYNEQFF. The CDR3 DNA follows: TGTGCCAGCAGTGCAGGGGGACCAAGCTCCTACAATGAGCAGTTCTTC. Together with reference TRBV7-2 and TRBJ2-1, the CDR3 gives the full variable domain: GAGVSQSPSNKVTEKGKDVELRCDPISGHTALYWYRQSLGQGLEFLIYFQGNSAPDKSGLPSDRFSAERTGGSVSTLTIQRTQQEDSAVYLCASSAGGPSSYNEQFFGPGTRLTVL.

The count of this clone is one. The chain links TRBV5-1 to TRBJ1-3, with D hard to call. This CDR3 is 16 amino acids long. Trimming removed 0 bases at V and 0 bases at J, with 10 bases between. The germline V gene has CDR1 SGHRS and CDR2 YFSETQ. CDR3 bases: TGCGCCAGCAGCTTGGGACACAAGAGCTCTGGAAACACCATATATTTT. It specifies CASSLGHKSSGNTIYF.

CDR3 bases: TGTGCCACCCATCCAACTAGCGGGAGGGGTGAGCAGTTCTTC. This sequence encodes CATHPTSGRGEQFF. The chain links TRBV19 to TRBJ2-1; 13 bases fit TRBD2. Germline CDR1 is LNHDA and CDR2 is SQIVND (reference sequence). CDR3 length: 14 amino acids. With 10 bases clipped from V and 9 bases from J, the junction kept 9 bases outside the gene matches.

The CDR3 spells CASSLSGGNYGYTF. CDR3 DNA sequence: TGCGCCAGCAGCTTGTCAGGGGGAAACTATGGCTACACCTTC. The V call is TRBV5-1, the J call TRBJ1-2, with 7 bases matching TRBD1. With V trimmed by 1 base and J by 2 bases, 2 bases remained unmatched. Germline values: CDR1 SGHRS, CDR2 YFSETQ. This CDR3 is 14 amino acids long.

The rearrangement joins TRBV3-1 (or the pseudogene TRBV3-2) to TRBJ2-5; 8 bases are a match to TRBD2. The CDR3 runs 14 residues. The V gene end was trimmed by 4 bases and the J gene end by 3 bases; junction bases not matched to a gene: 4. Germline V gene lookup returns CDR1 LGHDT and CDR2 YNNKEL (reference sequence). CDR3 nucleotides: TGTGCCAGCAGCCGAGGGACTAGTGAAGAGACCCAGTACTTC. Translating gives CASSRGTSEETQYF.

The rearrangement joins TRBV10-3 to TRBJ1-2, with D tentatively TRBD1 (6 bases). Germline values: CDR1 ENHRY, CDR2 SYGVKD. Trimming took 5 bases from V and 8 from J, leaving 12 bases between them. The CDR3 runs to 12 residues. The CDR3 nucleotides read TGTGCCATCAGTTCTCAGGGGTTCGGCTACACCTTC. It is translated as CAISSQGFGYTF.

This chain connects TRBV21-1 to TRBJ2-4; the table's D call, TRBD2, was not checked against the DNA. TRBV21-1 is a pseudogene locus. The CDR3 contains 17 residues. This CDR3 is CASSKEKGGAAKNIQYF. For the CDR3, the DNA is TGTGCCAGCAGCAAGGAAAAGGGGGGGGCAGCCAAAAACATTCAGTACTTC.

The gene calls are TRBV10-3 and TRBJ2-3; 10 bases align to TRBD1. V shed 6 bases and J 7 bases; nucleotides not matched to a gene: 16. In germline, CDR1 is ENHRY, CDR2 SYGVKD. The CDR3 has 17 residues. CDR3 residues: CAIRSDRGDEFSYTQYF. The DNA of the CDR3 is TGTGCCATCAGATCGGACAGGGGGGACGAATTCTCATATACGCAGTATTTT.

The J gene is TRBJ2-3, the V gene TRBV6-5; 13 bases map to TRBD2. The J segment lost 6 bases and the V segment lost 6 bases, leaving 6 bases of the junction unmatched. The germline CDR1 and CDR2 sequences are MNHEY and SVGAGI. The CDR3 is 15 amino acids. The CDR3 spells CASRTSGRAVDTQYF. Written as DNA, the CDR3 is TGTGCCAGCAGAACTAGCGGGAGGGCTGTCGATACGCAGTATTTT.

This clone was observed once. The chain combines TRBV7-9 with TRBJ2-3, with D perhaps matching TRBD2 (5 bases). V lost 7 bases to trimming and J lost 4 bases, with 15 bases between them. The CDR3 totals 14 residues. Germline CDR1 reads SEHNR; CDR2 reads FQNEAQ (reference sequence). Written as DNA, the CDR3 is TGTGCCAGCACCAAGACTACCACATCAGATACGCAGTATTTT. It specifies CASTKTTTSDTQYF.

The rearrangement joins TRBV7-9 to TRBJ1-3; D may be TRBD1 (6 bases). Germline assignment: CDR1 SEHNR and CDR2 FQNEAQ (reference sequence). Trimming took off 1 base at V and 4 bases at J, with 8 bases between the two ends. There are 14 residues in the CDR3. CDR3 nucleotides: TGTGCCAGCAGCTTAGACAGGGAAGGAAACACCATATATTTT. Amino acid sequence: CASSLDREGNTIYF.

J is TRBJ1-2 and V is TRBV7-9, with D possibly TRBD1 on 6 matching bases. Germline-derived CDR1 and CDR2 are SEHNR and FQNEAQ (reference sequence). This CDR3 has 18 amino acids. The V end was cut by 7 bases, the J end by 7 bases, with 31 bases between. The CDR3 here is CASTGRGQLQHPGGGYTF. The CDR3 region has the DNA TGTGCCAGCACCGGGCGGGGGCAGCTTCAACATCCCGGTGGTGGCTACACCTTC. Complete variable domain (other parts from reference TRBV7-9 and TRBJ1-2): DTGVSQNPRHKITKRGQNVTFRCDPISEHNRLYWYRQTLGQGPEFLTYFQNEAQLEKSRLLSDRFSAERPKGSFSTLEIQRTEQGDSAMYLCASTGRGQLQHPGGGYTFGSGTRLTVV.

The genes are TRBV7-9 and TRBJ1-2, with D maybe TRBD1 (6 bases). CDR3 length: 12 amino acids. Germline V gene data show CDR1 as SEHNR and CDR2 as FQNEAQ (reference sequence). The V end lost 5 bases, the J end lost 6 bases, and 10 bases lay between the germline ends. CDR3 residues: CASSLYRDGYTF. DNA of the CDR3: TGTGCCAGCAGCCTTTACAGGGATGGCTACACCTTC.

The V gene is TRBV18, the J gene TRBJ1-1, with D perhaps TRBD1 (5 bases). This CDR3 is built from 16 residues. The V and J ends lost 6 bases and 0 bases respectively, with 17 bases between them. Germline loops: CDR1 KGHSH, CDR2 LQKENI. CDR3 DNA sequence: TGTGCCAGCTCTTCCTTACGGGGGAAGCTGAACACTGAAGCTTTCTTT. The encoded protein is CASSSLRGKLNTEAFF.

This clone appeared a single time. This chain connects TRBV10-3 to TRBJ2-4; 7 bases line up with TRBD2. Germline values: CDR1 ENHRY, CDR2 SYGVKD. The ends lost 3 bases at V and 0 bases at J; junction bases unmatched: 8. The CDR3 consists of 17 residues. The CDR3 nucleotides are TGTGCCATCAGTGACCCGGGGCGGGGGACAGCCAAAAACATTCAGTACTTC. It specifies CAISDPGRGTAKNIQYF.

The CDR3 sequence: CASIVPGGTEAFF. CDR3 coding DNA: TGTGCCAGCATTGTACCAGGGGGCACTGAAGCTTTCTTT. This chain joins TRBV6-5 and TRBJ1-1; 7 bases agree with TRBD1. Germline V gives CDR1 MNHEY, CDR2 SVGAGI. The CDR3 consists of 13 residues. Trimming removed 7 bases from V and 4 bases from J; junction bases left unmatched: 6.

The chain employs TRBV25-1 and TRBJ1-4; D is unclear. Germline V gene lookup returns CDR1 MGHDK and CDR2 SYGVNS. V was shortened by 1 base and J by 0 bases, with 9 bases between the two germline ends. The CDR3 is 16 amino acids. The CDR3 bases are TGTGCCAGCAGTGAATCCTTGTCCTCAACTAATGAAAAACTGTTTTTT. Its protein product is CASSESLSSTNEKLFF.

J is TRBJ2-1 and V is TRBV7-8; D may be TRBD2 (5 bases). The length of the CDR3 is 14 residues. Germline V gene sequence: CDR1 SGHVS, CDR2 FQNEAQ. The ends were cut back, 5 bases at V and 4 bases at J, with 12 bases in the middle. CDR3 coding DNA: TGTGCCAGCAGCCCGAGACGCGGGTACAATGAGCAGTTCTTC. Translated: CASSPRRGYNEQFF.

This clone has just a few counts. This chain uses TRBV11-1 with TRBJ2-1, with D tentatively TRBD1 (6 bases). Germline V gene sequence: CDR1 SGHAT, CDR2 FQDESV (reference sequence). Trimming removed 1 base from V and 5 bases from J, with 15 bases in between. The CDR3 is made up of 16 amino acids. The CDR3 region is CASSLVWGLLDNEQFF. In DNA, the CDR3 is TGTGCCAGCAGCTTAGTTTGGGGGCTTTTGGACAATGAGCAGTTCTTC.

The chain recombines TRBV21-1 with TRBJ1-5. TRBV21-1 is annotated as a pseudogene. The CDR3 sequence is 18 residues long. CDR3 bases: TGTGCCAGCAGCAAAAAGGGGAGGGTCTCGTGGAGCAATCAGCCCCAGCATTTT. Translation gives CASSKKGRVSWSNQPQHF.

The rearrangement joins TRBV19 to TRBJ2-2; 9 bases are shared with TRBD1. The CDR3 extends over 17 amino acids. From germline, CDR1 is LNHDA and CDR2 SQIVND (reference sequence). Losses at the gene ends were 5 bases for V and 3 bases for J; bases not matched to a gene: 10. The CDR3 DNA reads TGTGCCAGTAGTTCAAACAGGGGGCGGGTGGACACCGGGGAGCTGTTTTTT. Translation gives CASSSNRGRVDTGELFF.

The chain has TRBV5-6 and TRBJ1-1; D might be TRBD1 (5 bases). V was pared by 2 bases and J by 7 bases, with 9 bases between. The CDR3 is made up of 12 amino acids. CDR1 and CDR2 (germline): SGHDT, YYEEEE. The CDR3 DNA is TGTGCCAGCAGCTTTGGTCAGGGTGAAGCTTTCTTT. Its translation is CASSFGQGEAFF.

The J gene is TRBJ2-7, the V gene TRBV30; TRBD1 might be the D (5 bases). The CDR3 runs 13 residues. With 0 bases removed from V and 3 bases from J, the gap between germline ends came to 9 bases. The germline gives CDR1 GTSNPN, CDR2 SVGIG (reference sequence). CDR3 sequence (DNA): TGTGCCTGGAGTGTAGCAGGGATCTACGAGCAGTACTTC. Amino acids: CAWSVAGIYEQYF.

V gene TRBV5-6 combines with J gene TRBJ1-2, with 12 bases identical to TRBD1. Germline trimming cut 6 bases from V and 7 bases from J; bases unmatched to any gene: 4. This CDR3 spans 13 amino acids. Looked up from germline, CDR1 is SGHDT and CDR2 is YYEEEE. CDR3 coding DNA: TGTGCCAGCAACTGGGACAGGGGGCCTGGCTACACCTTC. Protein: CASNWDRGPGYTF.

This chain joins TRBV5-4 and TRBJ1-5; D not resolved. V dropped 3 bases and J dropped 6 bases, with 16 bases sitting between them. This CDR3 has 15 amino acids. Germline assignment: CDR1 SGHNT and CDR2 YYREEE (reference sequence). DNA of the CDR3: TGTGCCAGCAGCTCCGACTCTGCACGGGGTCAGCCCCAGCATTTT. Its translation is CASSSDSARGQPQHF.